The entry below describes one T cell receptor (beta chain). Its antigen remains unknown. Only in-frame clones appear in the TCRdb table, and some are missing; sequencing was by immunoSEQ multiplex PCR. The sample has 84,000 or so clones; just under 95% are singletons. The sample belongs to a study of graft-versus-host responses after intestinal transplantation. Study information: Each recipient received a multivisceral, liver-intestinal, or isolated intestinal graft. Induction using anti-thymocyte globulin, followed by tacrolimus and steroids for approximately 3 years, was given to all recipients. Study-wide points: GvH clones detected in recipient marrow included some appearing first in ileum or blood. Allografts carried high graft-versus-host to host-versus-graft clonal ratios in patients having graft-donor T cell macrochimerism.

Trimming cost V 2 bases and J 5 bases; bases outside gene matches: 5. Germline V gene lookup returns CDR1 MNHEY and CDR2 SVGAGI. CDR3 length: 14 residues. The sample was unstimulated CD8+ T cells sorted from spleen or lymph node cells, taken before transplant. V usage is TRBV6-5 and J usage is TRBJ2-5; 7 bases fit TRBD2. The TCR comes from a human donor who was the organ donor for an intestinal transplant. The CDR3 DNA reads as TGTGCCAGCAGTTACGGATCCGGGGGGGAGACCCAGTACTTC. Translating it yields CASSYGSGGETQYF.